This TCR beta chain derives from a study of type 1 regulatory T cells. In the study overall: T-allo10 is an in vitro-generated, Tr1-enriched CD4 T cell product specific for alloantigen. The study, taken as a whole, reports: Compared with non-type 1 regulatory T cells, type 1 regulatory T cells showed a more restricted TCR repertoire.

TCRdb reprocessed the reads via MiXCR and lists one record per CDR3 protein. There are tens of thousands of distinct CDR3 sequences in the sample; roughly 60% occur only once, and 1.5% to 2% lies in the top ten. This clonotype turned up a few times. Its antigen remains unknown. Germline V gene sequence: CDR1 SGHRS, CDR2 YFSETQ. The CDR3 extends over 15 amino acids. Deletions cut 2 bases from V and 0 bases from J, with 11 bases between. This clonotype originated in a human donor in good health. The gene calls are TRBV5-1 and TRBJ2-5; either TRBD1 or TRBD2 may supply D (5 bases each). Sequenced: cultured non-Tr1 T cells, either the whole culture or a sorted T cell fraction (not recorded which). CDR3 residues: CASSLGTPDQETQYF. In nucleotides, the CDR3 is TGCGCCAGCAGCTTAGGGACCCCGGACCAAGAGACCCAGTACTTC. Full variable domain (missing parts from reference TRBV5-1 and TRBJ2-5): KAGVTQTPRYLIKTRGQQVTLSCSPISGHRSVSWYQQTPGQGLQFLFEYFSETQRNKGNFPGRFSGRQFSNSRSEMNVSTLELGDSALYLCASSLGTPDQETQYFGPGTRLLVL.